The 7 T cell receptor beta chains below come from one sample, sequenced in a study of siplizumab effects on memory and regulatory T cells. Here immunoSEQ multiplex PCR was the method, and the copy in TCRdb shows in-frame clones only, minus some. The table has approximately 70,000 clones, less than 95% seen once; the top ten hold around 30%. The sequenced sample consisted of CD8+ T cells sorted from blood. The receptors originated from a human donor in good health.

The rearrangement joins TRBV27 to TRBJ1-1, with no clear D. Between the trimmed V and J ends, which lost 4 bases and 0 bases, there was a span of 12 bases. The CDR3 is 15 residues long. CDR1 and CDR2 (germline): MNHEY, SMNVEV (reference sequence). The CDR3 spells CASSSIAHMNTEAFF. The CDR3 nucleotides are TGTGCCAGCAGTTCTATTGCTCACATGAACACTGAAGCTTTCTTT.

This chain uses TRBV15 with TRBJ2-2, with TRBD1 matching 9 bases. Germline values: CDR1 LNHNV, CDR2 YYDKDF (reference sequence). The CDR3 contains 15 residues. Germline trimming cut 3 bases from V and 5 bases from J; bases unmatched to any gene: 4. Here the CDR3 reads CATSRDRGRTGELFF. Here the CDR3 DNA reads TGTGCCACCAGCAGGGACAGGGGACGAACCGGGGAGCTGTTTTTT.

CDR3: CASSPGWNGHQPQHF. The CDR3 DNA sequence: TGTGCCAGCAGCCCCGGGTGGAACGGGCATCAGCCCCAGCATTTT. This sequence joins TRBV27 and TRBJ1-5; D uncertain. V lost 6 bases and J 5 bases, leaving 17 bases between the germline ends. CDR1 is MNHEY and CDR2 is SMNVEV in the germline V gene (reference sequence). The CDR3 runs 15 residues.

This sequence joins TRBV9 and TRBJ2-2, with a tentative D call TRBD2 (5 bases). The CDR3 length is 16 residues. Per the germline V gene, CDR1 is SGDLS and CDR2 is YYNGEE. V was cut by 3 bases and J by 0 bases, with 12 bases left in between. This CDR3 is CASSATGSSNTGELFF. The CDR3 DNA reads as TGTGCCAGCAGCGCGACGGGGAGCTCGAACACCGGGGAGCTGTTTTTT.

V usage is TRBV5-6 and J usage is TRBJ1-4; 10 bases fit TRBD1. Germline CDR1 is SGHDT and CDR2 is YYEEEE. The trim removed 2 bases at V and 7 bases at J, leaving 8 bases unmatched. The length of the CDR3 is 16 residues. The CDR3 loop reads CASSFGTGDVSEKLFF. CDR3 bases: TGTGCCAGCAGCTTCGGGACAGGGGATGTAAGTGAAAAACTGTTTTTT.

The table lists this clone with a count of one. This chain connects TRBV27 to TRBJ1-5; no definite D call. Germline V lookup: CDR1 MNHEY, CDR2 SMNVEV (reference sequence). Trimming removed 2 bases at V and 5 bases at J, with 10 bases between. This CDR3 contains 14 residues. Here the CDR3 reads CASSLVPGHQPQHF. In nucleotides, the CDR3 is TGTGCCAGCAGTTTAGTTCCGGGTCATCAGCCCCAGCATTTT.

Here the CDR3 reads CASRRLVLETQYF. The CDR3 coding sequence is TGTGCCAGCAGACGACTAGTATTAGAGACCCAGTACTTC. The chain has TRBV5-6 and TRBJ2-5, with D possibly TRBD2 on 6 matching bases. This CDR3 contains 13 residues. Germline CDR1 SGHDT, CDR2 YYEEEE. V lost 5 bases, J lost 4 bases, and 12 bases lay in between.